This T cell receptor (beta chain) was obtained from a study of T cells in tuberculosis (dated by TCRdb to 2017 to 2018). Broadly, across the study: In the study, CD1B tetramers and high-throughput TCR immunosequencing were combined to characterize T cells specific for the mycobacterial lipid antigen glucose monomycolate (GMM). A South African clinical cohort compared IGRA-negative adolescents, IGRA-positive adolescents with latent tuberculosis and adults with active tuberculosis, over eight per group. PBMC from patients with active tuberculosis were archived either before the start of standard anti-tuberculosis treatment or within 7 days of starting that treatment. Overall study results and their limits: Compared with IGRA-negative controls, TCR-alpha repertoires from active tuberculosis had smaller mean NN-distances to GMM-specific TCRs, which suggests that these TCRs underwent clonal expansion. An accuracy of more than 80% (AUROC 0.75 to 0.9) was reached by a classifier using the diverse GMM-specific repertoire, compared with around 70% accuracy when GEM motif frequencies were used. Which clinical samples got chosen depended on the availability of cryopreserved specimens, and the active tuberculosis cases were adults, whereas the controls were adolescents. The smaller NN-distances were partly driven by shorter CDR3-alpha lengths in active tuberculosis patients, and the difference for TCR-beta did not reach statistical significance.

TCR libraries were generated with the immunoSEQ multiplex PCR assay, using TCR-beta and/or TCR-alpha/delta assays for each sample. Amplified TCR libraries were sequenced on the Illumina high-throughput platform. The paper's processing steps were these. Clustering and dimensionality reduction were performed using pairwise TCRdist distances among GMM-specific receptors from ex vivo sorted or in vitro expanded T cells. Each clinical repertoire received a mean NN-distance score, defined as the average TCRdist to the nearest 10% of tetramer-positive reference sequences. GEM TCR motif frequency was computed as the fraction of unique TCRs matching known GEM sequences by V/J usage and CDR3 length. Linear discriminant analysis with leave-one-out cross-validation, implemented in scikit-learn, was used to classify active tuberculosis. What TCRdb holds here is the immuneACCESS table cut down to in-frame rearrangements. Part of the clones is not present; checked against another copy, under half of the missing clones reflect an unresolved V gene, and the others are unexplained. Clone size and the V and J calls come from that table; the DNA yielded D and trimming. The sample contains tens of thousands of clones, 92% of them found a single time. Of the sample, 5.5% to 8% is held by the ten largest clones.

V and J are trimmed by 3 bases and 4 bases, and the gene matches miss 7 bases of the junction. The CDR3 holds 17 amino acids from the cysteine to the phenylalanine. The DNA shown is the 51-base CDR3, in frame from base 1. CDR1 is given as ENHRY and CDR2 as SYGVKD, both from the germline V gene. In the case of this clone: This receptor's antigen is unknown. No base quality values were provided; no much bigger clone lies one nucleotide off.

Sample time point, as interpreted from the label and publication: new active TB diagnosis, blood taken before or within 7 days of starting treatment. The active tuberculosis patients were newly diagnosed, HIV-seronegative South African adults aged 18 years or older. Confirmation of active tuberculosis came from positive sputum smear microscopy and/or a positive M. tuberculosis culture. Immunosequencing of unsorted cryopreserved PBMC covered, on average, around 99,000 T cells per clinical donor. The input for sequencing was PBMCs, taken at tuberculosis diagnosis. This sequence uses TRBV10-3 and TRBJ2-5; TRBD2 aligns with 14 central bases. This clonotype was sampled from an adult with tuberculosis. The CDR3 region reads CAISDRLAGGPGETQYF. The DNA sequence reads TGTGCCATCAGTGACCGACTAGCGGGGGGGCCCGGAGAGACCCAGTACTTC.